The 30 T cell receptor beta chains listed next were all sequenced from one sample in a study of shared clonotypes between healthy human individuals. Measured with immunoSEQ multiplex PCR; TCRdb has only the in-frame clones, and not every one. The sample lists over a million clones; 96% were seen once. Sequencing was carried out using naive CD4+ T cells sorted from blood. The subset denotes: CD45RA+ positively selected. These receptors came from a man under 40 in good health.

Details on this clone: Other DNA sequences in the sample encode the same CDR3. The CDR3 sequence is CASSYSGSSYEQYF. CDR3 coding DNA: TGTGCCAGCAGTTACAGCGGCAGCTCCTACGAGCAGTACTTC. This chain connects TRBV6-5 to TRBJ2-7; tentatively, D is TRBD2 (5 bases). With 2 bases removed from V and 0 bases from J, the gap between germline ends came to 8 bases. Germline V CDR1 and CDR2: MNHEY, SVGAGI. The CDR3 contains 14 residues.

On this clone itself: Other DNA sequences of this sample code for an identical CDR3. In DNA, the CDR3 is TGTGCCAGCAGGGGAGGAAACATTCAGTACTTC. This translates into CASRGGNIQYF. The J gene is TRBJ2-4, the V gene TRBV2, with a possible D match to TRBD2 (6 bases). This CDR3 is 11 amino acids long. Germline CDR1 is SNHLY and CDR2 is FYNNEI. Trimming stripped 6 bases from V and 6 bases from J, with 6 bases between.

The chain combines TRBV5-1 with TRBJ2-3; D unresolved. Trimming removed 4 bases at V and 0 bases at J, with 12 bases between. Germline V CDR1 and CDR2: SGHRS, YFSETQ. This CDR3 has 15 residues. The CDR3 region has the DNA TGCGCCAGCAGCGTGGTTCCAGCTAGCACAGATACGCAGTATTTT. Translating gives CASSVVPASTDTQYF.

This chain joins TRBV7-9 and TRBJ1-4; tentatively, D is TRBD1 (6 bases). Germline V gene sequence: CDR1 SEHNR, CDR2 FQNEAQ (reference sequence). This CDR3 region has 19 residues. V was cut by 5 bases and J by 7 bases, with 29 bases left in between. The chain's CDR3 is CASSITRRKGGARGEKLFF. CDR3 nucleotides: TGTGCCAGCAGCATCACCCGTCGTAAAGGGGGAGCGCGGGGTGAAAAACTGTTTTTT.

V gene TRBV4-3 combines with J gene TRBJ1-5; D gene ambiguous. CDR1 and CDR2 from the germline V gene are LGHNA and YSLEER. CDR3 length equals 14 residues. Trimming took off 0 bases at V and 6 bases at J, with 9 bases between the two ends. CDR3 in DNA: TGCGCCAGCAGCCAAGACTTCCTTACTCAGCCCCAGCATTTT. Protein sequence: CASSQDFLTQPQHF.

The chain recombines TRBV18 with TRBJ1-1; D is undetermined. CDR3 size: 15 residues. Germline V lookup: CDR1 KGHSH, CDR2 LQKENI. Trimming took off 4 bases at V and 3 bases at J, with 15 bases between the two ends. CDR3 protein: CASSQGTGTDTEAFF. The CDR3, as DNA: TGTGCCAGCTCACAAGGCACGGGTACGGACACTGAAGCTTTCTTT.

The chain uses TRBV28 and TRBJ1-1, with D maybe TRBD1 (5 bases). Germline lookup yields CDR1 MDHEN and CDR2 SYDVKM. CDR3 length: 12 residues. V lost 5 bases and J 7 bases, leaving 11 bases between the germline ends. In DNA form, the CDR3 reads TGTGCCAGCAGTCCCGGGGCCCGTGAAGCTTTCTTT. Translated, it gives CASSPGAREAFF.

The J gene is TRBJ2-7, the V gene TRBV19, with 7 bases lining up with TRBD1. J lost 3 bases, V lost 0 bases, and 2 bases had no gene match. The length of the CDR3 is 14 residues. The V gene's germline CDR1 is LNHDA and CDR2 SQIVND (reference sequence). CDR3 protein: CASSIDGDSYEQYF. The CDR3 nucleotides are TGTGCCAGTAGTATAGATGGGGACAGCTACGAGCAGTACTTC.

The rearrangement uses TRBV5-1 and TRBJ2-3, with a tentative D call TRBD1 (6 bases). V was trimmed by 7 bases and J by 4 bases, leaving 19 bases between them. Germline V lookup: CDR1 SGHRS, CDR2 YFSETQ. The CDR3 runs to 15 residues. This chain's CDR3 is CASQPGHGLSDTQYF. The CDR3 DNA reads as TGCGCCAGCCAACCGGGACATGGATTGTCAGATACGCAGTATTTT.

The genes are TRBV21-1 and TRBJ1-5. TRBV21-1 is reported as a pseudogene. This CDR3 has 15 amino acids. The CDR3 loop reads CASSKERRVVQPQHF. The CDR3 DNA reads as TGTGCCAGCAGCAAAGAACGGAGGGTTGTTCAGCCCCAGCATTTT.

This clone was picked up one time. DNA of the CDR3: TGTGCCAGCAGCATGGACGCGAGCTCCTACGAGCAGTACTTC. Its translation is CASSMDASSYEQYF. This chain uses TRBV7-2 with TRBJ2-7; D is unclear. CDR3 length: 14 amino acids. With 5 bases removed from V and 0 bases from J, the gap between germline ends came to 11 bases. CDR1 and CDR2 from the germline V gene are SGHTA and FQGNSA. Supplemented by reference TRBV7-2 and TRBJ2-7, the full variable domain reads GAGVSQSPSNKVTEKGKDVELRCDPISGHTALYWYRQSLGQGLEFLIYFQGNSAPDKSGLPSDRFSAERTGGSVSTLTIQRTQQEDSAVYLCASSMDASSYEQYFGPGTRLTVT.

The rearrangement joins TRBV5-8 to TRBJ1-1, with 11 bases matching TRBD1. Trimming at V came to 4 bases and at J to 4 bases, leaving 6 bases not matched to a gene. The germline V gene has CDR1 SGHTS and CDR2 YDEGEE. The CDR3 totals 15 residues. The CDR3 DNA sequence: TGTGCCAGCAGCCGGAGGACAGGGGGCACCACTGAAGCTTTCTTT. It is translated as CASSRRTGGTTEAFF. Full variable domain (remainder filled in from reference TRBV5-8 and TRBJ1-1): EAGVTQSPTHLIKTRGQQATLRCSPISGHTSVYWYQQALGLGLQFLLWYDEGEERNRGNFPPRFSGRQFPNYSSELNVNALELEDSALYLCASSRRTGGTTEAFFGQGTRLTVV.

CDR3 nucleotide sequence: TGTGCCAGCAGCTGGGGAGCAACTAATGAAAAACTGTTTTTT. Translated: CASSWGATNEKLFF. The V and J genes are TRBV11-3 and TRBJ1-4; the D is unclear. The germline V and J ends were trimmed by 4 bases and 0 bases, with 6 bases remaining between them. The CDR3 runs 14 residues. The germline V gene encodes CDR1 SGHNT and CDR2 YENEEA.

This clone was observed a single time. The V gene is TRBV25-1, the J gene TRBJ2-6; 8 bases fit TRBD2. The V gene end was trimmed by 6 bases and the J gene end by 0 bases; junction bases not matched to a gene: 7. The CDR3 runs to 17 residues. CDR1 and CDR2 (germline): MGHDK, SYGVNS. The CDR3 is CASSQLAARSGANVLTF. The CDR3 coding sequence is TGTGCCAGCAGCCAACTAGCGGCTCGCTCTGGGGCCAACGTCCTGACTTTC.

V and J are TRBV11-2 and TRBJ2-7; 9 nucleotides match TRBD1. V trimming: 5 bases; J trimming: 5 bases; junction bases outside the gene matches: 16. In germline, CDR1 is SGHAT, CDR2 FQNNGV. The CDR3 sequence is 17 residues long. This CDR3 is CASSLATTGGFIDEQYF. CDR3 DNA: TGTGCCAGCAGCCTGGCGACGACAGGGGGGTTTATCGACGAGCAGTACTTC.

V and J are TRBV7-9 and TRBJ1-3; TRBD1 matches 9 bases. The CDR3 spans 15 residues. Germline assignment: CDR1 SEHNR and CDR2 FQNEAQ (reference sequence). J gave up 4 bases and V 1 base, and 2 bases lay outside the gene matches. The CDR3 sequence: CASSLGTGAGNTIYF. As DNA, the CDR3 is TGTGCCAGCAGCTTAGGGACAGGGGCCGGAAACACCATATATTTT.

For this clone: In the same sample, other DNA sequences code for this CDR3. The chain joins TRBV6-1 to TRBJ2-5; D gene unclear. Between the trimmed V and J ends, which lost 5 bases and 2 bases, there was a span of 3 bases. CDR3 length equals 11 residues. The V gene's germline CDR1 is MNHNS and CDR2 SASEGT. The CDR3 is CASSFQETQYF. The DNA of the CDR3 is TGTGCCAGCAGTTTTCAAGAGACCCAGTACTTC.

A note on this clone: Sequence at one end of the junction differs from germline and may be a read error. The gene calls are TRBV7-9 and TRBJ2-2; D gene uncertain. The CDR3 consists of 13 residues. Germline CDR1 is SEHNR and CDR2 is FQNEAQ (reference sequence). The CDR3 loop is CSRTTNVTGELFF. CDR3 nucleotides: TGCTCAAGAACCACTAATGTCACCGGGGAGCTGTTTTTT.

This rearrangement joins TRBV18 to TRBJ2-2; no reliable D call. The length of the CDR3 is 14 residues. V was clipped by 4 bases and J by 7 bases, with 13 bases between them. In germline, CDR1 is KGHSH, CDR2 LQKENI. CDR3 residues: CASSRESLHGELFF. CDR3 sequence (DNA): TGTGCCAGCTCACGAGAAAGTTTGCACGGGGAGCTGTTTTTT.

The count of this clone is one. The chain links TRBV9 to TRBJ2-5; 10 bases fit TRBD1. The CDR3 has 15 residues. J was trimmed by 3 bases and V by 6 bases; bases with no gene match: 8. From germline, CDR1 is SGDLS and CDR2 YYNGEE. The CDR3 nucleotides read TGTGCCAGCACTTCCAGAGGGACAGGGGAAGAGACCCAGTACTTC. Residues: CASTSRGTGEETQYF.

CDR3 sequence: CASSVAMAANTEAFF. The CDR3 DNA follows: TGTGCCAGCAGCGTAGCTATGGCAGCGAACACTGAAGCTTTCTTT. This chain joins TRBV9 and TRBJ1-1; D call uncertain. Looked up from germline, CDR1 is SGDLS and CDR2 is YYNGEE. The CDR3 covers 15 residues. V was cut by 0 bases and J by 1 base, with 10 bases left in between.

The chain recombines TRBV5-1 with TRBJ2-1; a weak D match, TRBD2 (6 bases). The CDR3 length is 14 residues. CDR1 SGHRS and CDR2 YFSETQ come from the germline V gene. V was pared by 4 bases and J by 5 bases, with 13 bases between. The CDR3 protein is CASSQGPGDNEQFF. CDR3 nucleotides: TGCGCCAGCAGCCAGGGACCGGGGGACAATGAGCAGTTCTTC.

Here the CDR3 DNA reads TGTGCCAGCAGTGAATCGGGTCTGTTCTACGAGCAGTACTTC. It is translated as CASSESGLFYEQYF. The chain couples TRBV25-1 to TRBJ2-7; no reliable D call. Per the germline V gene, CDR1 is MGHDK and CDR2 is SYGVNS. The CDR3 runs 14 residues. Trimming removed 1 base at V and 3 bases at J, with 10 bases between.

V usage is TRBV21-1 and J usage is TRBJ2-7; the table's TRBD2 call for D was not verified on the DNA. TRBV21-1 is reported as a pseudogene. The CDR3 has 15 amino acids. CDR3 bases: TGTGCCAGCAGCGATGGATGGGAGACCTACTACGAGCAGTACTTC. Translating gives CASSDGWETYYEQYF.

With regard to this clone: At the DNA level, this CDR3 is encoded by other sequences in the same sample as well. The chain employs TRBV5-1 and TRBJ2-2; D remains unclear. Germline lookup yields CDR1 SGHRS and CDR2 YFSETQ. The CDR3 covers 13 residues. V was pared by 0 bases and J by 7 bases, with 7 bases between. CDR3 sequence reads: CASSLVGVGELFF. The CDR3 bases are TGCGCCAGCAGCTTGGTAGGCGTCGGGGAGCTGTTTTTT.

The chain links TRBV5-4 to TRBJ2-1; D may match TRBD1 or TRBD2 (5 bases each). Germline V gene data show CDR1 as SGHNT and CDR2 as YYREEE (reference sequence). The CDR3 spans 13 residues. Between the trimmed V and J ends, which lost 4 bases and 4 bases, there was a span of 9 bases. The CDR3 loop is CASSGGRYNEQFF. In nucleotides, the CDR3 is TGTGCCAGCAGCGGGGGACGTTACAATGAGCAGTTCTTC.

This chain connects TRBV5-4 to TRBJ2-6; D ambiguous. Germline CDR1 and CDR2: SGHNT and YYREEE (reference sequence). V was trimmed by 0 bases and J by 4 bases, leaving 11 bases between them. The CDR3 extends over 16 amino acids. The CDR3 spells CASSLEGYGGANVLTF. The CDR3 DNA reads TGTGCCAGCAGCTTGGAGGGTTATGGAGGGGCCAACGTCCTGACTTTC.

V gene TRBV2 combines with J gene TRBJ2-7; 7 positions match TRBD1. The germline CDR1 and CDR2 sequences are SNHLY and FYNNEI. With 2 bases clipped from V and 2 bases from J, the junction kept 6 bases outside the gene matches. This CDR3 has 15 amino acids. CDR3 sequence reads: CASSERTGHTYEQYF. The CDR3 DNA is TGTGCCAGCAGTGAAAGGACAGGACATACCTACGAGCAGTACTTC.

In regard to this clone: A read error may produce the germline difference seen at one junction end. The chain links TRBV25-1 to TRBJ2-1; perhaps TRBD1 as D (6 bases). Per the germline V gene, CDR1 is MGHDK and CDR2 is SYGVNS. This CDR3 has 12 residues. The CDR3 DNA follows: TGCCTACAGGGCTCTCCCTACAATGAGCAGTTCTTC. Translating gives CLQGSPYNEQFF.

The CDR3 protein is CASSVEVAGMSTDTQYF. Here the CDR3 DNA reads TGTGCCAGCAGCGTAGAAGTCGCGGGGATGAGCACAGATACGCAGTATTTT. The rearrangement links TRBV9 to TRBJ2-3; D may be TRBD2 (6 bases). The germline V and J ends were trimmed by 0 bases and 0 bases, with 14 bases remaining between them. This CDR3 is built from 17 residues. In germline, CDR1 is SGDLS, CDR2 YYNGEE.